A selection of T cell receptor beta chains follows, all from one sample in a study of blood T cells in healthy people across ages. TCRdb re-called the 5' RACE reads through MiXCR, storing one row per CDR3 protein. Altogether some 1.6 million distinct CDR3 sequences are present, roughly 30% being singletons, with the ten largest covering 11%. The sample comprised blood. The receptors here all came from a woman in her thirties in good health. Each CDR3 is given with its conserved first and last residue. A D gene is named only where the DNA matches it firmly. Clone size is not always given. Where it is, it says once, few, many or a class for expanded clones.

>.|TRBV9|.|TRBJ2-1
CASSAPPDQLYNEQFF
TGTGCCAGCAGCGCCCCTCCAGATCAATTATACAATGAGCAGTTCTTC
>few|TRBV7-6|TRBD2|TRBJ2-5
CASSLLAGAEGETQYF
TGTGCCAGCAGCTTACTAGCGGGGGCCGAGGGAGAGACCCAGTACTTC
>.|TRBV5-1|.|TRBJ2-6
CASSFNTYSGANVLTF
TGCGCCAGCAGCTTTAACACCTACTCTGGGGCCAACGTCCTGACTTTC
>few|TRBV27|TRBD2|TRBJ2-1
CASSWRLAGVEQFF
TGTGCCAGCAGTTGGAGACTAGCGGGAGTTGAGCAGTTCTTC
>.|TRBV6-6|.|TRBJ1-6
CASSERWVSAPLHF
TGTGCCAGCAGTGAAAGGTGGGTCTCGGCACCCCTCCACTTT
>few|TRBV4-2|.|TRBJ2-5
CASSQDRLGIGIQETQYF
TGTGCCAGCAGCCAAGATAGATTAGGAATAGGCATACAAGAGACCCAGTACTTC
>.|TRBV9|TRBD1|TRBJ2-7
CAISPGQGKGYEQYF
TGTGCCATCAGCCCCGGACAGGGGAAAGGCTACGAGCAGTACTTC
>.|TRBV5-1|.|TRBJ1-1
CASSFGGRVEAFF
TGCGCCAGCAGCTTCGGGGGCAGGGTTGAAGCTTTCTTT
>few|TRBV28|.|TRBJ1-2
CASRLIGPSVLGGYTF
TGTGCCAGCAGACTAATAGGACCGTCCGTATTAGGGGGCTACACCTTC
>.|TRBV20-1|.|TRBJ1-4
CSAGRAGSWSEKLFF
TGCAGTGCTGGAAGGGCGGGGTCATGGAGTGAAAAACTGTTTTTT
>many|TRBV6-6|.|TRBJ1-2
CASSYGRNYGYTF
TGTGCCAGCAGTTACGGTCGGAACTATGGCTACACCTTC
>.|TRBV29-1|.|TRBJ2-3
CSVEGETRGDTQYF
TGCAGCGTTGAAGGTGAAACAAGAGGGGATACGCAGTATTTT
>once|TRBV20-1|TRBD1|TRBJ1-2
CSARESRTGLFGYTF
TGCAGTGCTAGGGAGTCTAGGACAGGGCTGTTTGGCTACACCTTC
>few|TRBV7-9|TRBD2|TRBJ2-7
CASSPSGTPYEQYF
TGTGCCAGCAGCCCTAGCGGTACCCCCTACGAGCAGTACTTC
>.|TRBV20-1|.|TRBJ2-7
CSARDRAGGIHEQYF
TGCAGTGCTAGAGATAGGGCAGGGGGGATCCACGAGCAGTACTTC
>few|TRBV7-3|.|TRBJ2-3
CASRPTGSTDTQYF
TGTGCCAGCAGACCAACAGGCTCCACAGATACGCAGTATTTT
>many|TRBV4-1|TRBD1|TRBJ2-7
CASSQTTGIYEQYF
TGCGCCAGCAGCCAAACGACAGGGATCTACGAGCAGTACTTC
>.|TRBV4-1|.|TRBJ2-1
CASSQDNYYNEQFF
TGCGCCAGCAGCCAAGATAACTACTACAATGAGCAGTTCTTC
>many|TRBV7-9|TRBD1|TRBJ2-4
CASSPTGGTKNIQYF
TGTGCCAGCAGCCCTACAGGGGGAACCAAAAACATTCAGTACTTC
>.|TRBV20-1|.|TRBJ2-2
CSARDLGSAGELFF
TGCAGTGCTAGAGATCTGGGATCGGCCGGGGAGCTGTTTTTT
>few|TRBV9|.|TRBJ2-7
CASSVGRAMFYEQYF
TGTGCCAGCAGCGTAGGAAGGGCGATGTTCTACGAGCAGTACTTC
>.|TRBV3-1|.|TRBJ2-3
CASSQSGKRGTDTQYF
TGTGCCAGCAGCCAATCAGGCAAGCGGGGCACAGATACGCAGTATTTT
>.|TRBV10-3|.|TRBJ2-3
CAISEGRGRFYTQYF
TGTGCCATCAGTGAGGGGCGGGGGCGGTTCTATACGCAGTATTTT
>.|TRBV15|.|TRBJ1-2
CATSGQGEGGYTF
TGTGCCACCAGCGGGCAGGGCGAGGGTGGCTACACCTTC
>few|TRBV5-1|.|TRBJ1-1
CASSLAPGSEAFF
TGCGCCAGCAGCTTGGCCCCCGGGTCTGAAGCTTTCTTT
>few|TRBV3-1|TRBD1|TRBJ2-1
CASSQGQGDNEQFF
TGTGCCAGCAGCCAAGGACAGGGGGACAATGAGCAGTTCTTC
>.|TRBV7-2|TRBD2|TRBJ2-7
CASSLIGGGAGGSYEQYF
TGTGCCAGCAGCTTAATCGGGGGAGGGGCAGGAGGGTCCTACGAGCAGTACTTC
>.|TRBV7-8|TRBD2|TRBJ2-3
CASSQRTSWADTQYF
TGTGCCAGCAGCCAACGGACTAGCTGGGCAGATACGCAGTATTTT
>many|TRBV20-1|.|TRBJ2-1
CSARRTSGSSYNEQFF
TGCAGTGCTAGGCGAACCTCGGGGAGCTCCTACAATGAGCAGTTCTTC
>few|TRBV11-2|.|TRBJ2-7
CASSLQGLGEQYF
TGTGCCAGCAGCTTACAGGGTCTGGGCGAGCAGTACTTC
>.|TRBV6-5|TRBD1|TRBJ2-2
CASSYLPGGSGELFF
TGTGCCAGCAGTTATCTACCAGGGGGCAGCGGGGAGCTGTTTTTT
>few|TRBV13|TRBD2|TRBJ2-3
CASSSASGRFTDTQYF
TGTGCCAGCAGCTCAGCTAGCGGGAGGTTCACAGATACGCAGTATTTT
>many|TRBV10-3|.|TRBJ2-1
CATTTPDHPYNEQFF
TGTGCCACCACTACCCCAGACCACCCCTACAATGAGCAGTTCTTC
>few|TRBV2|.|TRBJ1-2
CASSETSVNYGYTF
TGTGCCAGCAGTGAAACGTCGGTTAACTATGGCTACACCTTC
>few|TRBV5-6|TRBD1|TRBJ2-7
CASTLTGAALFEQYF
TGTGCCAGCACCCTGACAGGGGCCGCTCTCTTCGAGCAGTACTTC
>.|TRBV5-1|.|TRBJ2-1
CASSLEAGALLFYEQFF
TGCGCCAGCAGCCTGGAGGCCGGGGCCCTCCTTTTCTATGAGCAGTTTTTC
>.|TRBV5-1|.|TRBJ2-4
CASSLSYNNIQYF
TGCGCCAGCAGCTTGAGTTACAACAACATTCAGTACTTC
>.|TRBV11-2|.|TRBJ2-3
CASSFPLGGGGTDTQYF
TGTGCCAGCAGCTTCCCCCTGGGTGGGGGCGGCACAGATACGCAGTATTTT
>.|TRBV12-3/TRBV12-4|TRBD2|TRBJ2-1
CAGTHRGVLYNEQFF
TGTGCCGGCACCCACCGGGGGGTCCTGTACAATGAGCAGTTCTTC
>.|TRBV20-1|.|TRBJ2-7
CSARSGREQYF
TGCAGTGCTAGATCTGGCCGGGAGCAGTACTTC
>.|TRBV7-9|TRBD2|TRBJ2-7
CASSLGAGEYEQYF
TGTGCCAGCAGCTTAGGAGCGGGAGAGTACGAGCAGTACTTC
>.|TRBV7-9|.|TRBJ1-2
CASSLAYRNYGYTF
TGTGCCAGCAGCTTAGCGTACAGAAACTATGGCTACACCTTC